This T cell receptor beta chain appears in the sequencing data of a study of blood T cell repertoires in COVID-19. Study context: The origin of the acute and convalescent COVID-19 samples was the United States, Italy and Spain. PBMCs, B-cell-depleted T cells, or T cells were the source of the cDNA or gDNA that made up the material.

As originally analysed: Amplified reference gene primers provided the basis for estimating nucleated cell counts. TCRdb keeps only in-frame clones here, not all; method: immunoSEQ multiplex PCR. V, J and clone size are taken as reported in that table, and D and trimming were inferred from the DNA itself. The table has about 160,000 clones, around 87% seen once. Deletions cut 2 bases from V and 5 bases from J, with 7 bases between. Germline lookup yields CDR1 MNHNY and CDR2 SVGAGI (reference sequence). The CDR3 covers 14 residues. The source of this sequence is a woman aged 55-70 years with active or convalescent COVID-19. Sample: peripheral blood. The chain couples TRBV6-6 to TRBJ1-6, with D unresolved. The CDR3 region has the DNA TGTGCCAGCAGTTACGCGGAGGATAATTCACCCCTCCACTTT. Protein product: CASSYAEDNSPLHF.